The 14 T cell receptor beta chains listed next were all sequenced from one sample in a study of blood T cell repertoires in COVID-19. The repertoire was sequenced with immunoSEQ multiplex PCR; TCRdb's copy has only in-frame clones and lacks some. The sample records approximately 220,000 clones, 84% being singletons. Specimen: peripheral blood. The receptor set was obtained from a woman aged 55-75 years who had recovered from COVID-19.

The V and J genes are TRBV18 and TRBJ1-4; D is uncertain. The CDR3 runs to 16 residues. V lost 4 bases and J lost 0, with 12 bases in between. Germline V gene sequence: CDR1 KGHSH, CDR2 LQKENI. Here the CDR3 DNA reads TGTGCCAGCTCACTAAATCCAGTTGCAACTAATGAAAAACTGTTTTTT. Its protein product is CASSLNPVATNEKLFF.

The chain has TRBV6-2 or TRBV6-3 and TRBJ1-1; 9 positions match TRBD1. V was clipped by 0 bases and J by 4 bases; unmatched bases: 12. CDR1 and CDR2 from the germline V gene are MNHEY and SVGEGT. CDR3 length: 18 residues. This chain's CDR3 is CASSYSILQGARGTEAFF. The CDR3 DNA reads as TGTGCCAGCAGTTACTCCATCCTACAGGGGGCGCGAGGCACTGAAGCTTTCTTT.

The CDR3 nucleotides are TGTGCCAGCAGGGTGACTAGCGGGGGGGCCGGGGAGCTGTTTTTT. Protein: CASRVTSGGAGELFF. The rearrangement joins TRBV28 to TRBJ2-2; TRBD2 aligns across 14 bases. Germline V gene lookup returns CDR1 MDHEN and CDR2 SYDVKM. The trim removed 6 bases at V and 6 bases at J, leaving 3 bases unmatched. The CDR3 sequence is 15 residues long.

This clone was counted between two and nine times. The rearrangement links TRBV20-1 to TRBJ1-2; possibly TRBD1 for D (5 bases). Germline V gene data show CDR1 as DFQATT and CDR2 as SNEGSKA (reference sequence). Trimming pared 3 bases from V and 7 bases from J, leaving 6 bases between. CDR3 size: 10 residues. CDR3 residues: CSASGAGYTF. The CDR3 coding sequence is TGCAGTGCTAGTGGGGCTGGCTACACCTTC.

This clone was counted only a few times. The rearrangement uses TRBV6-5 and TRBJ2-7, with 7 bases that match TRBD1. Germline CDR1 and CDR2: MNHEY and SVGAGI. The CDR3 runs to 14 residues. The ends lost 2 bases at V and 1 base at J; junction bases unmatched: 2. The CDR3 reads CASSYGTESYEQYF. The CDR3 bases are TGTGCCAGCAGTTACGGGACAGAGTCCTACGAGCAGTACTTC.

This clone was observed a single time. V is TRBV7-2 and J is TRBJ1-4, with TRBD1 matching 7 bases. The CDR3 runs 15 residues. Trimming removed 5 bases from V and 2 bases from J; junction bases left unmatched: 5. In germline, CDR1 is SGHTA, CDR2 FQGNSA. As DNA, the CDR3 is TGTGCCAGCAGCCCGCAGGGACAGACTAATGAAAAACTGTTTTTT. Residues: CASSPQGQTNEKLFF.

This clone has only one observation. The chain recombines TRBV12-3 or TRBV12-4 with TRBJ1-4, with D tentatively TRBD1 (6 bases). V lost 7 bases and J lost 7, with 13 bases in between. The CDR3 loop spans 13 amino acids. As DNA, the CDR3 is TGTGCCAGCAAGCTACAGGGCCCTGAAAAACTGTTTTTT. It yields the protein CASKLQGPEKLFF.

This clone was observed once. The junction departs from the called germline gene at one end, perhaps through a read error. This rearrangement joins TRBV24-1 to TRBJ2-4, with D maybe TRBD1 (5 bases). The CDR3 loop spans 16 amino acids. Germline loops: CDR1 KGHDR, CDR2 SFDVKD. CDR3 amino acids: CATSEPQGNPKSIQYF. CDR3 nucleotide sequence: TGTGCCACCAGTGAGCCCCAGGGTAACCCTAAAAGCATTCAGTACTTC.

V and J are TRBV7-9 and TRBJ2-1, with 11 bases that match TRBD1. The CDR3 runs to 15 residues. V was clipped by 10 bases and J by 5 bases; unmatched bases: 10. Per germline, CDR1 SEHNR and CDR2 FQNEAQ (reference sequence). CDR3 bases: TGTGCCATGGATTTAGGGACAGGGGGGCACAATGAGCAGTTCTTC. Its protein product is CAMDLGTGGHNEQFF.

The V and J genes are TRBV11-1 and TRBJ1-2, with 9 bases fitting TRBD1. CDR1 SGHAT and CDR2 FQDESV come from the germline V gene (reference sequence). The J segment lost 6 bases and the V segment lost 5 bases, leaving 7 bases of the junction unmatched. CDR3 length: 14 residues. CDR3 in amino acids: CASSVNRGQDGYTF. DNA of the CDR3: TGTGCCAGCAGCGTAAACAGGGGGCAAGATGGCTACACCTTC.

The gene calls are TRBV7-2 and TRBJ2-5, with TRBD2 identical over 8 bases. CDR3 size: 15 residues. V lost 0 bases, J lost 5 bases, and 5 bases stayed unmatched. The V gene's germline CDR1 is SGHTA and CDR2 FQGNSA. CDR3 DNA sequence: TGTGCCAGCAGCTTAGCTGGACTAGCTTCCGAGACCCAGTACTTC. Its protein product is CASSLAGLASETQYF.

This chain uses TRBV6-5 with TRBJ1-5; D might be TRBD1 (5 bases). The CDR3 is 13 amino acids. The V end lost 7 bases, the J end lost 3 bases, and 10 bases lay between the germline ends. The germline V gene encodes CDR1 MNHEY and CDR2 SVGAGI. This CDR3 is CASTRGFNQPQHF. CDR3 nucleotides: TGTGCCAGCACTCGGGGGTTCAATCAGCCCCAGCATTTT.

V is TRBV30 and J is TRBJ1-1; D is unclear. V shed 4 bases and J shed 1 base, with 10 bases lying between them. This CDR3 comprises 13 residues. Germline V gives CDR1 GTSNPN, CDR2 SVGIG (reference sequence). For the CDR3, the DNA is TGTGCCTGGATCGGTCGGGGGAACACTGAAGCTTTCTTT. Amino acids: CAWIGRGNTEAFF.

This rearrangement joins TRBV6-5 to TRBJ1-5; D ambiguous. CDR1 MNHEY and CDR2 SVGAGI come from the germline V gene. The CDR3 sequence is 15 residues long. V was shortened by 5 bases and J by 1 base, with 12 bases between the two germline ends. CDR3 region: CASSKQPTSNQPQHF. CDR3 bases: TGTGCCAGCAGTAAACAGCCCACGAGCAATCAGCCCCAGCATTTT.